This entry lists 10 T cell receptor beta chains sequenced from one sample in a study of T cell clonotyping in hematopoietic cell transplantation. Libraries were prepared by immunoSEQ multiplex PCR; TCRdb keeps only in-frame clonotypes and omits some of them. The repertoire holds about 80,000 clones, almost 97% seen once, with around 1.7% in the top ten. Time point denoted: recipient sample about 28 days before transplant, after cytoreduction. This material consisted of peripheral blood mononuclear cells, taken before stem cell transplant. These receptors were taken from a woman aged 45 to 65 with acute myeloid leukemia. Some clones in this sample may be carry-over from other donors' samples.

The V and J genes are TRBV2 and TRBJ2-1; weak D call: TRBD2 (7 bases). Per the germline V gene, CDR1 is SNHLY and CDR2 is FYNNEI. The V gene lost 6 bases and the J gene lost 6 bases, with 15 bases spanning the gap. The CDR3 has 14 amino acids. The CDR3 sequence is CASSRMGGGNEQFF. CDR3 in DNA: TGTGCCAGCAGCCGAATGGGAGGGGGCAATGAGCAGTTCTTC.

The J gene is TRBJ2-7, the V gene TRBV7-2, with unresolved D. The CDR3 runs to 15 residues. Germline V lookup: CDR1 SGHTA, CDR2 FQGNSA. The V end lost 0 bases, the J end lost 0 bases, and 9 bases lay between the germline ends. CDR3 sequence reads: CASSLASRSSYEQYF. In nucleotides, the CDR3 is TGTGCCAGCAGCTTAGCATCTAGGAGCTCCTACGAGCAGTACTTC.

J is TRBJ2-3 and V is TRBV11-3; TRBD2 aligns across 12 bases. The CDR3 is made up of 16 amino acids. J lost 1 base, V lost 5 bases, and 4 bases had no gene match. The germline gives CDR1 SGHNT, CDR2 YENEEA. The CDR3 here is CASSRGTSGRTDTQYF. Here the CDR3 DNA reads TGTGCCAGCAGCCGTGGGACTAGCGGGCGCACAGATACGCAGTATTTT.

This rearrangement joins TRBV7-2 to TRBJ1-5; possibly TRBD1 for D (6 bases). The germline CDR1 and CDR2 sequences are SGHTA and FQGNSA. V lost 0 bases and J lost 7, with 13 bases in between. The CDR3 runs 15 residues. The CDR3 here is CASSLAGLRGQPQHF. Here the CDR3 DNA reads TGTGCCAGCAGCTTAGCGGGCCTCAGGGGCCAGCCCCAGCATTTT.

This clone was detected only once. This chain joins TRBV7-9 and TRBJ2-2; TRBD2 aligns across 7 bases. The CDR3 consists of 16 residues. In germline, CDR1 is SEHNR, CDR2 FQNEAQ (reference sequence). After removal of 5 bases from V and 6 bases from J, the junction contained 12 bases not matched to a gene. The chain's CDR3 is CASSPRSGGGPGELFF. The DNA for the CDR3 is TGTGCCAGCAGCCCCCGGTCGGGAGGAGGGCCCGGGGAGCTGTTTTTT.

V and J are TRBV30 and TRBJ2-3; possibly TRBD2 for D (10 bases). Germline V gene lookup returns CDR1 GTSNPN and CDR2 SVGIG (reference sequence). The CDR3 length is 19 residues. V dropped 3 bases and J dropped 1 base, with 26 bases sitting between them. The chain's CDR3 is CAWRRQGVASGRGTDTQYF. CDR3 DNA: TGTGCCTGGAGGAGACAGGGGGTGGCTAGCGGGAGAGGCACAGATACGCAGTATTTT.

In DNA form, the CDR3 reads TGTGCCAGCAGCTTAGGCCCGGACAGGGGGCTGGGCTACACCTTC. Residues: CASSLGPDRGLGYTF. The rearrangement uses TRBV7-9 and TRBJ1-2; 11 positions match TRBD1. The CDR3 extends over 15 amino acids. V trimming: 1 base; J trimming: 8 bases; junction bases outside the gene matches: 6. The V gene's germline CDR1 is SEHNR and CDR2 FQNEAQ (reference sequence).

This chain links TRBV5-1 with TRBJ1-4; D is unclear. The CDR3 runs to 14 residues. V lost 2 bases to trimming and J lost 3 bases, with 8 bases between them. Germline CDR1 SGHRS, CDR2 YFSETQ. CDR3: CASSFGVANEKLFF. CDR3 DNA: TGCGCCAGCAGCTTTGGTGTAGCTAATGAAAAACTGTTTTTT.

With regard to this clone: Sequence at one end of the junction differs from germline and may be a read error. V gene TRBV7-7 combines with J gene TRBJ2-2; 10 bases are a match to TRBD2. This CDR3 region has 16 residues. Germline V CDR1 and CDR2: SSHAT, FNYEAQ (reference sequence). CDR3 DNA: TGTGCTAGCAGCGGGGGGGACGGGAGTTCTTTCGGGGAGCTGTTTTTT. Translation gives CASSGGDGSSFGELFF.

The V and J genes are TRBV6-1 and TRBJ1-1; 8 positions agree with TRBD1. V shed 4 bases, J shed 5 bases, and the junction held 9 bases outside the gene matches. Germline lookup yields CDR1 MNHNS and CDR2 SASEGT. The CDR3 contains 15 residues. The CDR3 sequence is CASSAGQGAWTEAFF. Written as DNA, the CDR3 is TGTGCCAGCAGTGCAGGTCAGGGGGCCTGGACTGAAGCTTTCTTT.